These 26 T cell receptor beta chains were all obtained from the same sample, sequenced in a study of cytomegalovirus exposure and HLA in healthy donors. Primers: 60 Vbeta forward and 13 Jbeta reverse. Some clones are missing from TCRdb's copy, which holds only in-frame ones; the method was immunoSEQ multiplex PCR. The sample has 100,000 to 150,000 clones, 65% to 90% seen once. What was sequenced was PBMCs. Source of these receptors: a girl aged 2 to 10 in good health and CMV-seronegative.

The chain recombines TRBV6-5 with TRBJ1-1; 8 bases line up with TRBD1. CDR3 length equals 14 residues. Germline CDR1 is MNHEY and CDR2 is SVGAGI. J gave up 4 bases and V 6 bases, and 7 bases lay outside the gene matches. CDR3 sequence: CASSADRAGTEAFF. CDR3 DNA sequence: TGTGCCAGCAGCGCGGACAGGGCGGGCACTGAAGCTTTCTTT.

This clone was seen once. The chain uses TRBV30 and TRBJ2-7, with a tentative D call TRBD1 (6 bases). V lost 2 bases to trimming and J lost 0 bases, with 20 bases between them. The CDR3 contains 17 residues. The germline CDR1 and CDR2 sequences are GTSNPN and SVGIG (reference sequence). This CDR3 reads CAWSNEWGPPSSYEQYF. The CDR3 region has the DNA TGTGCCTGGAGTAATGAATGGGGGCCCCCCAGCTCCTACGAGCAGTACTTC.

The CDR3 nucleotides are TGTGCCTGGGATCTGCGCGGGGCGATACAAGAGACCCAGTACTTC. Encoded protein: CAWDLRGAIQETQYF. This chain connects TRBV30 to TRBJ2-5, with D tentatively TRBD2 (6 bases). Between the trimmed V and J ends, which lost 5 bases and 2 bases, there was a span of 18 bases. From germline, CDR1 is GTSNPN and CDR2 SVGIG (reference sequence). CDR3 size: 15 residues.

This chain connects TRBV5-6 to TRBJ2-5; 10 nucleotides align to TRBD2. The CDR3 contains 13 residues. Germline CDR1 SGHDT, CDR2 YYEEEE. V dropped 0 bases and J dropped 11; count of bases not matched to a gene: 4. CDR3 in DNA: TGTGCCAGCAGCTTGGTTCTAGCGGGGGAGCAGTACTTC. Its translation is CASSLVLAGEQYF.

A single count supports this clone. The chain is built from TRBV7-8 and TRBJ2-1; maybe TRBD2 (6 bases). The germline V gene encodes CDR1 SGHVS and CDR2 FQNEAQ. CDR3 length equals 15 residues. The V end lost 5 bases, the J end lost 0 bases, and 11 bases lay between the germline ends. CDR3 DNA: TGTGCCAGCAGCACCATAGCGGACTCCTACAATGAGCAGTTCTTC. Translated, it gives CASSTIADSYNEQFF.

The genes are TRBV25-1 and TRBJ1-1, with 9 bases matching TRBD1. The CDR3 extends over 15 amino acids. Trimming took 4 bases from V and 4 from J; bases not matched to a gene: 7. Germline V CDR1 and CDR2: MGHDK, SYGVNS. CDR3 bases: TGTGCCAGCAGTGCCCAGGGGACAGGGAGCACTGAAGCTTTCTTT. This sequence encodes CASSAQGTGSTEAFF. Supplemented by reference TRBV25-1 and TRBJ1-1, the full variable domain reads EADIYQTPRYLVIGTGKKITLECSQTMGHDKMYWYQQDPGMELHLIHYSYGVNSTEKGDLSSESTVSRIRTEHFPLTLESARPSHTSQYLCASSAQGTGSTEAFFGQGTRLTVV.

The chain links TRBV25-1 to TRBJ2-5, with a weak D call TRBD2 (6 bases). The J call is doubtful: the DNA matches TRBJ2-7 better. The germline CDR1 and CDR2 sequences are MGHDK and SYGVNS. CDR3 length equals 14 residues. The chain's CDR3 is CASNRAGGSYEQYF. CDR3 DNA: TGTGCCAGCAACAGAGCGGGTGGATCCTACGAGCAGTACTTC.

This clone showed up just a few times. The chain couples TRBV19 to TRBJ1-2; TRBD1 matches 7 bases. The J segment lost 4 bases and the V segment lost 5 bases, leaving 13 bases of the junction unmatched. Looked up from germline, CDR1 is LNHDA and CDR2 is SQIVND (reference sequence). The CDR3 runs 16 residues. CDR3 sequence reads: CASSRATGQVAYGYTF. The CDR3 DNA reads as TGTGCCAGTAGTCGGGCAACCGGACAGGTCGCCTATGGCTACACCTTC.

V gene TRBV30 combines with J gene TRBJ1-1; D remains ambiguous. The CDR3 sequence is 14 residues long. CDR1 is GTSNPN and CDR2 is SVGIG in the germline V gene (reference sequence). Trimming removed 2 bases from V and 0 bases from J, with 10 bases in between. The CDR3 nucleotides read TGTGCCTGGAGTAACGAGCAATTGAACACTGAAGCTTTCTTT. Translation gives CAWSNEQLNTEAFF.

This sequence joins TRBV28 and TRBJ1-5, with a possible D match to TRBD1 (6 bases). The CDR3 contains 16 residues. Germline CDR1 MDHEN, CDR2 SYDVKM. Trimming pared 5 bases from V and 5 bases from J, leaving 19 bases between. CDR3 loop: CASSGGGEGFDQPQHF. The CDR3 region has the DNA TGTGCCAGCAGTGGGGGCGGGGAGGGGTTCGATCAGCCCCAGCATTTT.

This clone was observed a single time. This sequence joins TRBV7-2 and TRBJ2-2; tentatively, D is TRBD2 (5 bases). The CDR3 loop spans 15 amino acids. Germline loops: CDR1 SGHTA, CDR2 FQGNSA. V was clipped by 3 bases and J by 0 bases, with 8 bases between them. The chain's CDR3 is CASSLAGSNTGELFF. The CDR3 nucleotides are TGTGCCAGCAGCTTGGCGGGTTCGAACACCGGGGAGCTGTTTTTT.

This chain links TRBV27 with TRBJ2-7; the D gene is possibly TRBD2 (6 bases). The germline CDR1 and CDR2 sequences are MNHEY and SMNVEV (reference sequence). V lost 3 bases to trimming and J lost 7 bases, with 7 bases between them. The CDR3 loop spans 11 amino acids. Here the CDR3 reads CASSFGGEQYF. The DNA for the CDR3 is TGTGCCAGCAGTTTCGGGGGAGAGCAGTACTTC.

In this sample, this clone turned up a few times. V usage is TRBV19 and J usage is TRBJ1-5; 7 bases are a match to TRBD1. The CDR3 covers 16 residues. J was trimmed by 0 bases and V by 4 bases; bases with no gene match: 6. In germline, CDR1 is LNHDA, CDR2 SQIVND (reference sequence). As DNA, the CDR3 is TGTGCCAGTAGTAGACGACAGGGAAATAGCAATCAGCCCCAGCATTTT. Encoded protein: CASSRRQGNSNQPQHF.

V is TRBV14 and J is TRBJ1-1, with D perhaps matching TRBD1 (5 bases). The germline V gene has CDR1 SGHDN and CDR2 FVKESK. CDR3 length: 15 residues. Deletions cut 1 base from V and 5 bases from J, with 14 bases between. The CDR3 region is CASSQGPGLWTEAFF. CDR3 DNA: TGTGCCAGCAGCCAAGGACCAGGGCTCTGGACTGAAGCTTTCTTT.

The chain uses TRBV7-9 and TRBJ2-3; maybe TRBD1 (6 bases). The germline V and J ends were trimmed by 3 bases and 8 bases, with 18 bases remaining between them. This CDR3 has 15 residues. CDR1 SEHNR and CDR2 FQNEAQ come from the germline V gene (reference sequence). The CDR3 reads CASSLGTGRVLTQYF. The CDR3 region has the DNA TGTGCCAGCAGCTTGGGTACAGGGCGAGTTCTTACGCAGTATTTT.

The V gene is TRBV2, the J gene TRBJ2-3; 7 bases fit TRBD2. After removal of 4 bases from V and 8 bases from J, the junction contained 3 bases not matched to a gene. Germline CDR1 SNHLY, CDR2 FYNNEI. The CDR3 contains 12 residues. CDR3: CASSGLAGTQYF. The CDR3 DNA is TGTGCCAGCAGTGGACTAGCTGGTACGCAGTATTTT.

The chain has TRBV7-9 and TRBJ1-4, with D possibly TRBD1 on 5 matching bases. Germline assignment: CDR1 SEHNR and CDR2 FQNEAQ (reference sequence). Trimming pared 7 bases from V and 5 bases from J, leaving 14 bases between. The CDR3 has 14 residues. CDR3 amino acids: CASTWGRANEKLFF. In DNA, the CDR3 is TGTGCCAGCACCTGGGGCAGGGCGAATGAAAAACTGTTTTTT. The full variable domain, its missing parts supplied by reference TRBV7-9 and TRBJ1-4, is DTGVSQNPRHKITKRGQNVTFRCDPISEHNRLYWYRQTLGQGPEFLTYFQNEAQLEKSRLLSDRFSAERPKGSFSTLEIQRTEQGDSAMYLCASTWGRANEKLFFGSGTQLSVL.

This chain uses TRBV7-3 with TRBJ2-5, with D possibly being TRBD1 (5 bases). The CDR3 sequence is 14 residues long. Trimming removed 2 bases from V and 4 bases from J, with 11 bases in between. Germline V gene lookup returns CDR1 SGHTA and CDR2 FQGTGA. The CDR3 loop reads CASSLAGMGETQYF. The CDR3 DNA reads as TGTGCCAGCAGCTTAGCAGGGATGGGAGAGACCCAGTACTTC. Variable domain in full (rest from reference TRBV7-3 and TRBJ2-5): GAGVSQTPSNKVTEKGKYVELRCDPISGHTALYWYRQSLGQGPEFLIYFQGTGAADDSGLPNDRFFAVRPEGSVSTLKIQRTERGDSAVYLCASSLAGMGETQYFGPGTRLLVL.

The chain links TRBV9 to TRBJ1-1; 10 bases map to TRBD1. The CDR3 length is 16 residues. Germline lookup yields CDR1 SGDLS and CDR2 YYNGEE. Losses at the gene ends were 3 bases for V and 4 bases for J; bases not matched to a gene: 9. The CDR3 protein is CASSATGQGLGTEAFF. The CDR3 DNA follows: TGTGCCAGCAGCGCCACGGGACAGGGGTTGGGCACTGAAGCTTTCTTT.

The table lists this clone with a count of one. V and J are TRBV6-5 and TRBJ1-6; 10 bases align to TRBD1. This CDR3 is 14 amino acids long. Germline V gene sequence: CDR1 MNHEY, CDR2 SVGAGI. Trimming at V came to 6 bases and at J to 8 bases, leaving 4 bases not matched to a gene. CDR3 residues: CASRAGTGDSPLHF. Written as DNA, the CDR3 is TGTGCCAGCAGGGCCGGGACAGGGGATTCACCCCTCCACTTT.

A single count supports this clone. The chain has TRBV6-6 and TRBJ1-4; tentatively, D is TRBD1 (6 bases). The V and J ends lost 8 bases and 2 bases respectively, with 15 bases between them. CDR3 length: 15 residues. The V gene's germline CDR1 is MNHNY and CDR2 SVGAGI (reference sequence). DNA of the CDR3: TGTGCCAGCCAAGCGGGGGGGGCGACTAATGAAAAACTGTTTTTT. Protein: CASQAGGATNEKLFF.

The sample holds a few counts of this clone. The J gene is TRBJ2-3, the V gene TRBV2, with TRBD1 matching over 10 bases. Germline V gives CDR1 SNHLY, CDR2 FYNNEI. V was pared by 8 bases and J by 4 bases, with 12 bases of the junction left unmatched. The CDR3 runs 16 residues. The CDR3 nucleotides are TGTGCCAGCGAGGGACCGGGACAGGGGAATTCAGATACGCAGTATTTT. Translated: CASEGPGQGNSDTQYF.

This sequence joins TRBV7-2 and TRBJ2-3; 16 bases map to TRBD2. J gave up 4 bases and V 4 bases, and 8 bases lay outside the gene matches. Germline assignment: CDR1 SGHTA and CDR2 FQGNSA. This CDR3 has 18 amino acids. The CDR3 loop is CASSSNSGTSGRADTQYF. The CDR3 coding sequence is TGTGCCAGCAGCTCAAACTCCGGGACTAGCGGGAGGGCAGATACGCAGTATTTT.

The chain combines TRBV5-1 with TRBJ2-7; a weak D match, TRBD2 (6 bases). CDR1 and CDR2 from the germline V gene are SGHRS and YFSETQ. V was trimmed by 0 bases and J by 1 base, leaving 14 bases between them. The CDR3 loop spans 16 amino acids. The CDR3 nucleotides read TGCGCCAGCAGCTTGGGGGGGAGGCGGGGTTCCTACGAGCAGTACTTC. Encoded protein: CASSLGGRRGSYEQYF. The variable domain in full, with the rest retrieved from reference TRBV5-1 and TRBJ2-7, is KAGVTQTPRYLIKTRGQQVTLSCSPISGHRSVSWYQQTPGQGLQFLFEYFSETQRNKGNFPGRFSGRQFSNSRSEMNVSTLELGDSALYLCASSLGGRRGSYEQYFGPGTRLTVT.

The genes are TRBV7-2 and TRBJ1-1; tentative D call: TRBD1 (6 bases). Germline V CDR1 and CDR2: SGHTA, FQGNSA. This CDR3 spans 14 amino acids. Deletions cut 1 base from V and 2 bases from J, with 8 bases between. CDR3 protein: CASSLGGRNTEAFF. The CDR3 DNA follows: TGTGCCAGCAGCTTAGGGGGGCGCAACACTGAAGCTTTCTTT.

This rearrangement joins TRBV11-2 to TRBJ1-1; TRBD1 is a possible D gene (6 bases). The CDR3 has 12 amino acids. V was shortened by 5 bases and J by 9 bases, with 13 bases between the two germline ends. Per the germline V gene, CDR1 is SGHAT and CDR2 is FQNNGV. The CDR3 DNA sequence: TGTGCCAGCAGCCACGGGGGGGCCCAAGCTTTCTTT. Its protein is CASSHGGAQAFF.